The present TCR beta chain was sequenced within a study of neurological immune-mediated disorders. The CDR3 is 15 residues long. Germline CDR1 and CDR2: WSHSY and SAAADI. The ends lost 6 bases at V and 5 bases at J; junction bases unmatched: 11. This clonotype was recorded at least ten times. The antigen remains unidentified. Study-wide findings and caveats: Multiple sclerosis, the disease with the least TCR clonal expansion, fell below healthy controls, whereas HTLV-1-associated myelopathy showed the most.

From 15-18 subjects, each sequencing run yielded over 170 million TCR-beta sequences. TCRdb re-called the 5' RACE reads with MiXCR, one entry per CDR3 protein. Of about 77,000 distinct CDR3 sequences listed, approximately 10% are singletons. The sample taken for sequencing was PBMCs. The chain recombines TRBV10-2 with TRBJ2-5; 8 bases match TRBD2. The clonotype originates from a man between 45 and 60 years old in good health. CDR3 residues: CASSGAVAGMETQYF. As DNA, the CDR3 is TGCGCCAGCAGCGGGGCGGTAGCGGGGATGGAGACCCAGTACTTC.